This T cell receptor beta chain was profiled in a study of blood T cell repertoires in COVID-19. Whole-study context: The samples span acute and convalescent COVID-19 from the United States, Italy and Spain. The analysed material was cDNA or gDNA that came from T cells, B-cell-depleted T cells, or PBMCs.

TCRdb's table, derived via immunoSEQ multiplex PCR, lists solely in-frame clones and lacks some. Seen here are under 110,000 clones, about 85% observed once, and the top ten hold about 1.8%. Looked up from germline, CDR1 is SNHLY and CDR2 is FYNNEI. V lost 5 bases and J lost 2, with 9 bases in between. There are 13 residues in the CDR3. The chain links TRBV2 to TRBJ2-5; D perhaps matches TRBD1 (6 bases). The TCR was taken from a woman aged 70 to 79 with active or convalescent COVID-19. Sequenced: peripheral blood. CDR3 in DNA: TGTGCCAGCAGTAACGGACAGCAAGAGACCCAGTACTTC. Protein: CASSNGQQETQYF.